These 27 T cell receptor beta chains were sequenced from one sample in a study of T cell repertoires in cytomegalovirus infection. TCRdb itself ran the reads through MiXCR, one entry per CDR3 protein. The profile shows 740,000 or so distinct CDR3 sequences, roughly a third of them singletons. Sequenced: PBMCs. The source of these receptors is a human donor in good health (CMV status not recorded). Some clones in this sample may be carry-over from other donors' samples.

This clonotype occurred a few times. The rearrangement uses TRBV15 and TRBJ1-4; unclear D gene. This CDR3 comprises 15 residues. Trimming stripped 6 bases from V and 7 bases from J, with 18 bases between. Germline loops: CDR1 LNHNV, CDR2 YYDKDF (reference sequence). The CDR3 is CATRLDREFGEKLFF. CDR3 in DNA: TGTGCCACCAGGCTTGACCGGGAATTTGGTGAAAAACTGTTTTTT.

The chain uses TRBV11-3 and TRBJ2-1, with D unresolved. This CDR3 spans 15 amino acids. Trimming shortened V by 4 bases and J by 4 bases, and 14 bases separated the two germline ends. Germline-derived CDR1 and CDR2 are SGHNT and YENEEA. CDR3 amino acids: CASSSGSVKYNEQFF. The CDR3 nucleotides read TGTGCCAGCAGCTCAGGATCAGTTAAATACAATGAGCAGTTCTTC.

This rearrangement joins TRBV6-1 to TRBJ2-5; 7 bases fit TRBD2. Losses at the gene ends were 2 bases for V and 7 bases for J; bases not matched to a gene: 7. From germline, CDR1 is MNHNS and CDR2 SASEGT. The CDR3 sequence is 14 residues long. The CDR3 spells CASSELGTGGTQYF. CDR3 nucleotides: TGTGCCAGCAGTGAATTGGGAACGGGAGGGACCCAGTACTTC.

The genes are TRBV5-1 and TRBJ2-7, with 10 bases that match TRBD1. The CDR3 is 13 amino acids. Germline CDR1 is SGHRS and CDR2 is YFSETQ. Trimming took 4 bases from V and 5 from J; bases not matched to a gene: 3. Written as DNA, the CDR3 is TGCGCCAGCAGCGTGACAGGGGGCAACGAGCAGTACTTC. It translates to CASSVTGGNEQYF.

This chain connects TRBV29-1 to TRBJ2-7; 7 positions agree with TRBD1. V dropped 2 bases and J dropped 3; count of bases not matched to a gene: 7. Germline V gene sequence: CDR1 SQVTM, CDR2 ANQGSEA. The CDR3 runs to 14 residues. DNA for the CDR3: TGCAGCGTTGAACTTTCCGGGACAGTCTACGAGCAGTACTTC. Translating it yields CSVELSGTVYEQYF.

This sequence joins TRBV7-6 and TRBJ1-4; 8 bases are a match to TRBD1. Germline loops: CDR1 SGHVS, CDR2 FNYEAQ. The V segment lost 3 bases and the J segment 0 bases; nucleotides outside the gene matches: 9. This CDR3 is built from 18 residues. CDR3 sequence: CASSFGDRGIATNEKLFF. DNA for the CDR3: TGTGCCAGCAGCTTTGGAGACAGGGGAATTGCAACTAATGAAAAACTGTTTTTT.

The chain has TRBV20-1 and TRBJ2-3; 12 bases fit TRBD2. CDR3 length equals 15 residues. Per germline, CDR1 DFQATT and CDR2 SNEGSKA (reference sequence). J gave up 2 bases and V 5 bases, and 5 bases lay outside the gene matches. In DNA form, the CDR3 reads TGCAGTGCTCCCACTAGCGGGGGGATCACAGATACGCAGTATTTT. It specifies CSAPTSGGITDTQYF.

V gene TRBV15 combines with J gene TRBJ2-6; 7 bases line up with TRBD1. Trimming at V came to 2 bases and at J to 8 bases, leaving 6 bases not matched to a gene. This CDR3 has 15 amino acids. Per the germline V gene, CDR1 is LNHNV and CDR2 is YYDKDF (reference sequence). The chain's CDR3 is CATSRLDRETNVLTF. The CDR3 coding sequence is TGTGCCACCAGCAGACTTGACAGGGAAACCAACGTCCTGACTTTC.

The rearrangement links TRBV20-1 to TRBJ1-5, with TRBD1 matching 8 bases. Germline CDR1 reads DFQATT; CDR2 reads SNEGSKA (reference sequence). Trimming took 6 bases from V and 4 from J; bases not matched to a gene: 8. The length of the CDR3 is 14 residues. CDR3 loop: CSALGQGFNQPQHF. The CDR3 DNA is TGCAGTGCACTAGGACAGGGCTTTAATCAGCCCCAGCATTTT.

This chain links TRBV12-3 or TRBV12-4 with TRBJ2-7; a possible D gene is TRBD2 (6 bases). The length of the CDR3 is 14 residues. With 6 bases removed from V and 4 bases from J, the gap between germline ends came to 16 bases. The CDR3 loop reads CASSQTGTSYEQYF. CDR3 in DNA: TGTGCCAGCAGCCAAACCGGGACTTCGTACGAGCAGTACTTC.

The rearrangement links TRBV20-1 to TRBJ2-7; D possibly matches TRBD1 or TRBD2 (5 bases each). Trimming took 6 bases from V and 1 from J, leaving 19 bases between them. This CDR3 comprises 15 residues. Germline loops: CDR1 DFQATT, CDR2 SNEGSKA (reference sequence). CDR3 region: CSAPDRGRPSYEQYF. The CDR3 DNA follows: TGCAGTGCCCCTGATCGGGGACGGCCGTCCTACGAGCAGTACTTC.

This clonotype was observed many times. J is TRBJ2-3 and V is TRBV7-8; 9 positions match TRBD2. Germline V gene lookup returns CDR1 SGHVS and CDR2 FQNEAQ. CDR3 length: 15 residues. The V segment lost 5 bases and the J segment 1 base; nucleotides outside the gene matches: 4. The CDR3, as DNA: TGTGCCAGCAGCCTTAAGCGGGGGGGCACAGATACGCAGTATTTT. The encoded protein is CASSLKRGGTDTQYF.

The V call is TRBV19, the J call TRBJ2-1, with D possibly being TRBD2 (6 bases). The CDR3 is 14 amino acids. The germline V gene has CDR1 LNHDA and CDR2 SQIVND (reference sequence). Trimming took off 3 bases at V and 2 bases at J, with 8 bases between the two ends. This chain's CDR3 is CASSMRGTYNEQFF. For the CDR3, the DNA is TGTGCCAGTAGTATGCGGGGAACCTACAATGAGCAGTTCTTC.

V is TRBV19 and J is TRBJ2-7; D might be TRBD2 (5 bases). Germline-derived CDR1 and CDR2 are LNHDA and SQIVND (reference sequence). The CDR3 has 14 amino acids. Trimming cost V 2 bases and J 1 base, with 9 bases left between them. Here the CDR3 DNA reads TGTGCCAGTAGTATAAAACGGGGATCCTACGAGCAGTACTTC. It codes for CASSIKRGSYEQYF.

A few counts support this clonotype. The chain has TRBV28 and TRBJ2-5; D unresolved. Germline-derived CDR1 and CDR2 are MDHEN and SYDVKM. The CDR3 has 11 amino acids. The germline V and J ends were trimmed by 6 bases and 4 bases, with 6 bases remaining between them. CDR3 region: CASRAPETQYF. The CDR3 DNA sequence: TGTGCCAGCAGAGCTCCAGAGACCCAGTACTTC.

This clonotype appeared a few times. This chain uses TRBV7-2 with TRBJ2-2; weak D call: TRBD1 (7 bases). Trimming stripped 1 base from V and 5 bases from J, with 14 bases between. The germline V gene has CDR1 SGHTA and CDR2 FQGNSA. The CDR3 extends over 16 amino acids. CDR3 in amino acids: CASSLEGAGGTGELFF. The CDR3 DNA sequence: TGTGCCAGCAGCTTAGAGGGGGCTGGGGGGACCGGGGAGCTGTTTTTT. The whole variable domain, filled in from reference TRBV7-2 and TRBJ2-2, reads GAGVSQSPSNKVTEKGKDVELRCDPISGHTALYWYRQSLGQGLEFLIYFQGNSAPDKSGLPSDRFSAERTGGSVSTLTIQRTQQEDSAVYLCASSLEGAGGTGELFFGEGSRLTVL.

The chain is built from TRBV7-2 and TRBJ2-7; tentatively, D is TRBD1 (6 bases). There are 13 residues in the CDR3. Germline-derived CDR1 and CDR2 are SGHTA and FQGNSA. With 8 bases removed from V and 2 bases from J, the gap between germline ends came to 13 bases. This CDR3 reads CASCWSGAYEQYF. The CDR3 DNA sequence: TGTGCCAGCTGCTGGTCAGGGGCCTACGAGCAGTACTTC.

The chain employs TRBV10-3 and TRBJ2-2; 11 positions match TRBD1. This CDR3 has 17 amino acids. The germline V gene has CDR1 ENHRY and CDR2 SYGVKD. Losses at the gene ends were 3 bases for V and 4 bases for J; bases not matched to a gene: 7. The CDR3 nucleotides read TGTGCCATCAGTGACCCCGGACAGGGGGCGGTCACCGGGGAGCTGTTTTTT. Amino acids: CAISDPGQGAVTGELFF.

This sequence joins TRBV6-5 and TRBJ2-3; 7 nucleotides line up with TRBD1. V dropped 6 bases and J dropped 2; count of bases not matched to a gene: 8. Germline V gene lookup returns CDR1 MNHEY and CDR2 SVGAGI. This CDR3 comprises 15 residues. The CDR3 sequence: CASRPDRDPTDTQYF. CDR3 bases: TGTGCCAGCAGGCCTGACAGGGACCCCACAGATACGCAGTATTTT.

Comments on this clonotype: A much bigger clone sits one base away, suggesting this may be a read error. The chain has TRBV7-8 and TRBJ2-7; tentatively, D is TRBD1 or TRBD2 (5 bases each). Germline V CDR1 and CDR2: SGHVS, FQNEAQ. Between the trimmed V and J ends, which lost 1 base and 5 bases, there was a span of 21 bases. CDR3 length: 17 residues. CDR3: CASSLGASTIHRHEQYF. Here the CDR3 DNA reads TGTGCCAGCAGCTTAGGCGCATCGACTATACACAGGCACGAGCAGTACTTC.

This clonotype was seen many times. CDR3 coding DNA: TGTGCCAGCACGTTCGGCGCGGGCAGATCCTACAATGAGCAGTTCTTC. This sequence encodes CASTFGAGRSYNEQFF. The gene calls are TRBV7-8 and TRBJ2-1, with TRBD2 as a possible D gene (5 bases). The CDR3 sequence is 16 residues long. Germline-derived CDR1 and CDR2 are SGHVS and FQNEAQ. V lost 7 bases to trimming and J lost 1 base, with 17 bases between them.

This clonotype was detected a few times. The chain links TRBV7-9 to TRBJ2-7; 9 positions agree with TRBD2. Germline-derived CDR1 and CDR2 are SEHNR and FQNEAQ (reference sequence). Unmatched junction bases numbered 3, after V lost 3 bases and J lost 3 bases. There are 14 residues in the CDR3. CDR3 sequence: CASSFRSGSYEQYF. Written as DNA, the CDR3 is TGTGCCAGCAGCTTCCGTAGCGGGAGCTACGAGCAGTACTTC.

The genes are TRBV5-4 and TRBJ2-1; D is undetermined. CDR1 SGHNT and CDR2 YYREEE come from the germline V gene (reference sequence). CDR3 size: 15 residues. The V end lost 4 bases, the J end lost 0 bases, and 11 bases lay between the germline ends. CDR3 region: CASSLSVRSYNEQFF. CDR3 nucleotides: TGTGCCAGCAGCCTGTCGGTGCGCTCCTACAATGAGCAGTTCTTC.

This clonotype came up a few times. The chain joins TRBV19 to TRBJ2-2, with 7 bases that match TRBD1. Losses at the gene ends were 2 bases for V and 5 bases for J; bases not matched to a gene: 8. CDR3 length: 16 amino acids. CDR1 and CDR2 from the germline V gene are LNHDA and SQIVND (reference sequence). The DNA for the CDR3 is TGTGCCAGTAGTATATTGGGCAGGGGGAAGACCGGGGAGCTGTTTTTT. Translating gives CASSILGRGKTGELFF.

This clonotype has more than one count but fewer than ten. J is TRBJ2-3 and V is TRBV15; TRBD1 matches 7 bases. The CDR3 has 14 amino acids. V dropped 4 bases and J dropped 7; count of bases not matched to a gene: 8. Germline V gene lookup returns CDR1 LNHNV and CDR2 YYDKDF (reference sequence). The CDR3 is CATSKTGSPNTQYF. The CDR3 DNA follows: TGTGCCACCAGCAAGACAGGGTCCCCTAATACGCAGTATTTT.

J is TRBJ1-1 and V is TRBV2, with D tentatively TRBD1 (5 bases). Trimming left V 8 bases short and J 8 bases short, with 12 bases between. Germline CDR1 reads SNHLY; CDR2 reads FYNNEI. This CDR3 is 11 amino acids long. The CDR3 loop is CASAGAREAFF. The CDR3, as DNA: TGTGCCAGCGCCGGGGCAAGAGAAGCTTTCTTT.

This clonotype appeared a few times. The V and J genes are TRBV7-2 and TRBJ2-2; 7 bases agree with TRBD1. Germline assignment: CDR1 SGHTA and CDR2 FQGNSA. V shed 4 bases and J 3 bases; nucleotides not matched to a gene: 11. This CDR3 is built from 17 residues. CDR3 coding DNA: TGTGCCAGCAGCTCGAATCCGGGACAGACCTACACCGGGGAGCTGTTTTTT. Its translation: CASSSNPGQTYTGELFF.